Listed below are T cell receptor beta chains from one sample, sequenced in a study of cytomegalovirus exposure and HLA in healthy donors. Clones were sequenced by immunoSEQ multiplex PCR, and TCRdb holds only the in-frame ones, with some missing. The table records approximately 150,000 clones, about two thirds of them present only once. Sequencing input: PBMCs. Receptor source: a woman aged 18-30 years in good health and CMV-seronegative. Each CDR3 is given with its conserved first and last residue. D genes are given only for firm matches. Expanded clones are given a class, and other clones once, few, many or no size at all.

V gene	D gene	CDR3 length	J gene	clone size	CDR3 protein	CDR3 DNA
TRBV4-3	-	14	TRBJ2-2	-	CASSQGEGAGELFF	TGCGCCAGCAGCCAAGGGGAGGGGGCCGGGGAGCTGTTTTTT
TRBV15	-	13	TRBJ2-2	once	CATSTTVGGELFF	TGTGCCACCAGCACCACAGTTGGCGGGGAGCTGTTTTTT
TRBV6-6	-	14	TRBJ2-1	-	CASSYEGAHNEQFF	TGTGCCAGCAGTTACGAGGGCGCGCACAATGAGCAGTTCTTC
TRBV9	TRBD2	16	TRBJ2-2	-	CASSVVAGANTGELFF	TGTGCCAGCAGCGTAGTAGCGGGGGCGAACACCGGGGAGCTGTTTTTT
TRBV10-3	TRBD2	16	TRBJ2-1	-	CAISEYREGPDNEQFF	TGTGCCATCAGTGAGTACCGGGAGGGCCCGGACAATGAGCAGTTCTTC
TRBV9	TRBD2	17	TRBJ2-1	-	CASSVGRSGLAVYEQFF	TGTGCCAGCAGCGTAGGACGTTCGGGACTAGCGGTGTATGAGCAGTTCTTC
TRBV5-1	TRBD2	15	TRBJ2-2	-	CASSLTGTSGGELFF	TGCGCCAGCAGCCTAACCGGGACTAGCGGCGGGGAGCTGTTTTTT
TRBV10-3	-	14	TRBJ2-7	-	CAIGGGVISYEQYF	TGTGCCATCGGAGGGGGCGTTATCTCCTACGAGCAGTACTTC
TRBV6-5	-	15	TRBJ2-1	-	CASSFSPLPGNEQFF	TGTGCCAGCAGTTTTAGCCCCCTCCCGGGGAATGAGCAGTTCTTC
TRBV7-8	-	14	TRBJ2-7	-	CASSWRGGAYEQYF	TGTGCCAGCAGCTGGCGAGGGGGAGCCTACGAGCAGTACTTC
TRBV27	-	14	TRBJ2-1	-	CASSVGRRYNEQFF	TGTGCCAGCAGTGTGGGGCGTCGGTACAATGAGCAGTTCTTC
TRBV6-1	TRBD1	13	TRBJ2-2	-	CASRTGFTGELFF	TGTGCCAGCCGGACAGGCTTCACCGGGGAGCTGTTTTTT
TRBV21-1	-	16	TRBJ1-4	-	CASRNRQGPTNEKLFF	TGTGCCAGCAGAAATAGACAGGGCCCCACTAATGAAAAACTGTTTTTT
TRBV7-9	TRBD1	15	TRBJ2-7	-	CASSLEGTGAYEQYF	TGTGCCAGCAGCTTAGAGGGGACAGGGGCCTACGAGCAGTACTTC
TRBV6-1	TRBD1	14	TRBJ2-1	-	CASRPTDRGFEQFF	TGTGCCAGCAGACCTACTGACAGGGGATTTGAGCAGTTCTTC
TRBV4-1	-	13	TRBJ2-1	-	CASSQVTRDEQFF	TGCGCCAGCAGCCAGGTGACTCGGGATGAGCAGTTCTTC
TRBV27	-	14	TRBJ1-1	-	CASTTRRGNTEAFF	TGTGCCAGCACGACTCGGAGGGGGAACACTGAAGCTTTCTTT
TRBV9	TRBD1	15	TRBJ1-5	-	CASSVGTDTYQPQHF	TGTGCCAGCAGCGTGGGGACAGACACTTATCAGCCCCAGCATTTT
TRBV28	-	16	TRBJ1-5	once	CASRMEQVFSNQPQHF	TGTGCCAGCAGAATGGAACAGGTGTTTAGCAATCAGCCCCAGCATTTT
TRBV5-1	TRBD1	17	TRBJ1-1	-	CASKPDRTGQENTEAFF	TGCGCCAGCAAACCGGACCGGACAGGGCAAGAGAACACTGAAGCTTTCTTT
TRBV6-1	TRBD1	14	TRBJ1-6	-	CASSERDSNSPLHF	TGTGCCAGCAGTGAACGGGACAGCAATTCACCCCTCCACTTT
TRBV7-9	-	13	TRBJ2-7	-	CASSSHNRYEQYF	TGTGCCAGCAGCTCCCATAACAGATACGAGCAGTACTTC
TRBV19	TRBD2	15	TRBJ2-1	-	CASSVSGGSYNEQFF	TGTGCCAGTAGTGTTAGCGGGGGGTCCTACAATGAGCAGTTCTTC
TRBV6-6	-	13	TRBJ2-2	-	CASSYSEDGELFF	TGTGCCAGCAGTTACTCAGAGGACGGGGAGCTGTTTTTT
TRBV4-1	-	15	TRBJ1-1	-	CASSHIDSMNTEAFF	TGCGCCAGCAGCCACATCGACAGCATGAACACTGAAGCTTTCTTT
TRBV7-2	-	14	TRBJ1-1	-	CASSLTQGTTEAFF	TGTGCCAGCAGCCTCACTCAGGGGACCACTGAAGCTTTCTTT
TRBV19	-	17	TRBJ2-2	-	CASNHRWLAMNTGELFF	TGTGCCAGTAACCATAGGTGGCTAGCTATGAACACCGGGGAGCTGTTTTTT
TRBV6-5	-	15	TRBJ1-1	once	CASSRVPAGDTEAFF	TGTGCCAGCAGTCGGGTCCCTGCGGGGGACACTGAAGCTTTCTTT
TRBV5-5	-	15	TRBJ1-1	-	CASSSAGTTNTEAFF	TGTGCCAGCAGCTCCGCCGGGACAACGAACACTGAAGCTTTCTTT
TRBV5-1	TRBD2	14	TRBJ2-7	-	CASSFAGVTYEQYF	TGCGCCAGCAGCTTCGCGGGGGTTACCTACGAGCAGTACTTC
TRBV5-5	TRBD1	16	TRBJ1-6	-	CASTLIPGTGSSPLHF	TGTGCCAGCACCTTAATCCCTGGGACAGGGTCTTCACCCCTCCACTTT
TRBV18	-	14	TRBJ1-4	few	CASSPGDFNEKLFF	TGTGCCAGCTCACCGGGGGACTTTAATGAAAAACTGTTTTTT
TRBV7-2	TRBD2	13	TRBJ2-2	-	CASSRGDTGELFF	TGTGCCAGCAGCCGGGGGGACACCGGGGAGCTGTTTTTT
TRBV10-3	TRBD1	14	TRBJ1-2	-	CAISETGTARGYTF	TGTGCCATCAGTGAGACCGGGACAGCCCGTGGCTACACCTTC
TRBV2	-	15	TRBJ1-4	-	CASRRGPTTNEKLFF	TGTGCCAGCAGGAGAGGGCCTACAACTAATGAAAAACTGTTTTTT
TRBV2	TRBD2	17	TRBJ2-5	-	CASSEELLAGPEETQYF	TGTGCCAGCAGTGAAGAACTACTAGCGGGTCCAGAAGAGACCCAGTACTTC
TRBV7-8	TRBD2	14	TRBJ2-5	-	CASSGGDGQETQYF	TGTGCCAGCAGCGGGGGGGACGGTCAAGAGACCCAGTACTTC
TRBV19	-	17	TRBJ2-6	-	CASSIQTGLSGANVLTF	TGTGCCAGTAGTATTCAGACAGGCCTCTCTGGGGCCAACGTCCTGACTTTC
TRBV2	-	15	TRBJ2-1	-	CASSVAALSYNEQFF	TGTGCCAGCAGCGTAGCGGCGCTCTCCTACAATGAGCAGTTCTTC
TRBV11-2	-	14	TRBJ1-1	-	CASSLQGLNTEAFF	TGTGCCAGCAGCTTACAGGGTTTGAACACTGAAGCTTTCTTT
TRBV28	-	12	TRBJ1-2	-	CASSLLDKGYTF	TGTGCCAGCAGTTTATTAGATAAGGGCTACACCTTC
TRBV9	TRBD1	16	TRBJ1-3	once	CASSVEGQGFGNTIYF	TGTGCCAGCAGCGTAGAAGGACAGGGTTTCGGAAACACCATATATTTT
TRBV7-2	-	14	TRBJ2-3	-	CASSLDQGTDTQYF	TGTGCCAGCAGCTTAGACCAGGGGACAGATACGCAGTATTTT
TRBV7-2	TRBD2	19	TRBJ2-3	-	CASSLAVSGYPPHTDTQYF	TGTGCCAGCAGCTTAGCTGTTAGCGGGTATCCGCCTCACACAGATACGCAGTATTTT
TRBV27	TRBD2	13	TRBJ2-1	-	CASRREGLGEQFF	TGTGCCAGCAGGCGGGAGGGCCTTGGTGAGCAGTTCTTC
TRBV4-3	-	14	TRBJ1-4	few	CASSQWTEREKLFF	TGCGCCAGCAGCCAATGGACAGAACGGGAAAAACTGTTTTTT